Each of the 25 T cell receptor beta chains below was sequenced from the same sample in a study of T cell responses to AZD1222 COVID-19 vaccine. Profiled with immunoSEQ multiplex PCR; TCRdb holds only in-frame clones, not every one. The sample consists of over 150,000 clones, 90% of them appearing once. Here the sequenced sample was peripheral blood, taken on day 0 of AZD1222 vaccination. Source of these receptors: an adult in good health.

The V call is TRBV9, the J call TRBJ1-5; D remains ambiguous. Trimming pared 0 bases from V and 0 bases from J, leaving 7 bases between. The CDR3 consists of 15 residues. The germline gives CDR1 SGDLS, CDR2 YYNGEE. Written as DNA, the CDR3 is TGTGCCAGCAGCGTAGACGGCCATAGCAATCAGCCCCAGCATTTT. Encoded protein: CASSVDGHSNQPQHF.

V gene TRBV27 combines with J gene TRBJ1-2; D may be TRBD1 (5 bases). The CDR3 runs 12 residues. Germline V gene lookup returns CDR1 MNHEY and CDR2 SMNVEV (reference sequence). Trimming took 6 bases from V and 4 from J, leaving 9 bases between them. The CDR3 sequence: CASRTDAYGYTF. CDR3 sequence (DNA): TGTGCCAGCAGGACAGACGCCTATGGCTACACCTTC.

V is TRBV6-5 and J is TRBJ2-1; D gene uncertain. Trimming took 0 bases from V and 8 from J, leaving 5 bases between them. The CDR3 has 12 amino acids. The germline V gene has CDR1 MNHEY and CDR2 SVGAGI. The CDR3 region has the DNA TGTGCCAGCAGTTACTCAACGGATGAGCAGTTCTTC. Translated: CASSYSTDEQFF.

The CDR3 is CASSYSPANSPLHF. DNA for the CDR3: TGTGCCAGCAGTTACAGTCCTGCCAATTCACCCCTCCACTTT. The chain has TRBV6-5 and TRBJ1-6; no definite D call. The CDR3 extends over 14 amino acids. Germline V gives CDR1 MNHEY, CDR2 SVGAGI. Trimming stripped 2 bases from V and 7 bases from J, with 9 bases between.

This CDR3 is CASSQITGGDEQYF. For the CDR3, the DNA is TGCGCCAGCAGCCAAATAACAGGGGGCGACGAGCAGTACTTC. The chain has TRBV4-1 and TRBJ2-7; the match to TRBD1 covers 9 bases. Germline V CDR1 and CDR2: MGHRA, YSYEKL. The CDR3 runs 14 residues. V was clipped by 2 bases and J by 5 bases; unmatched bases: 4.

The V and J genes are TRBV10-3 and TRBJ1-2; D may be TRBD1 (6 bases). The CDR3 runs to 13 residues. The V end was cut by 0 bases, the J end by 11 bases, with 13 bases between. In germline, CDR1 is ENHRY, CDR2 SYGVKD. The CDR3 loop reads CAISESQGWEYTF. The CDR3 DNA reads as TGTGCCATCAGTGAGTCGCAGGGGTGGGAGTACACCTTC.

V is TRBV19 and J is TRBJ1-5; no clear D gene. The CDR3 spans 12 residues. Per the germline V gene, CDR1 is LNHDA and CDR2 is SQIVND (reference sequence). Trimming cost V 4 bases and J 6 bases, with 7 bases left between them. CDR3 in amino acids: CASSRLSQPQHF. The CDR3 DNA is TGTGCCAGTAGTAGGCTGTCTCAGCCCCAGCATTTT.

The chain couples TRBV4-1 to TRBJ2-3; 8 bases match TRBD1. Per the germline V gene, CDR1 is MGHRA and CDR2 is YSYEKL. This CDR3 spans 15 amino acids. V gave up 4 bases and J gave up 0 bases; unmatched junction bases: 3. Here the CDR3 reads CASSLRQGSTDTQYF. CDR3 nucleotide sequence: TGCGCCAGCAGCCTACGACAGGGGAGCACAGATACGCAGTATTTT.

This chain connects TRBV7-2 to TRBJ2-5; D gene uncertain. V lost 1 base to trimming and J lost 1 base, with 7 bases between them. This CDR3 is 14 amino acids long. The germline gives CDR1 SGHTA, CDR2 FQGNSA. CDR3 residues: CASSLDDFQETQYF. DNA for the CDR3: TGTGCCAGCAGCTTAGACGACTTCCAAGAGACCCAGTACTTC. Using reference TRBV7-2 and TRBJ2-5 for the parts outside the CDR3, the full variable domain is GAGVSQSPSNKVTEKGKDVELRCDPISGHTALYWYRQSLGQGLEFLIYFQGNSAPDKSGLPSDRFSAERTGGSVSTLTIQRTQQEDSAVYLCASSLDDFQETQYFGPGTRLLVL.

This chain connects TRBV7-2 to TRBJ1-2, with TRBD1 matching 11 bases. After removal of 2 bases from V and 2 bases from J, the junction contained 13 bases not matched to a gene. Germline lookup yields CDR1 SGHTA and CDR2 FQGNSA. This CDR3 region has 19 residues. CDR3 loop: CASSLRILAGTGGNYGYTF. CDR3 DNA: TGTGCCAGCAGCTTAAGGATCTTAGCCGGGACAGGGGGGAACTATGGCTACACCTTC. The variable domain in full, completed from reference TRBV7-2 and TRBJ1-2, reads GAGVSQSPSNKVTEKGKDVELRCDPISGHTALYWYRQSLGQGLEFLIYFQGNSAPDKSGLPSDRFSAERTGGSVSTLTIQRTQQEDSAVYLCASSLRILAGTGGNYGYTFGSGTRLTVV.

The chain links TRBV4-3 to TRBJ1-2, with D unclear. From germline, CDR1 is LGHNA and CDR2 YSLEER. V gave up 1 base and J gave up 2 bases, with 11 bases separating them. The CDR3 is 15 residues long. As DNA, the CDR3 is TGCGCCAGCAGCCAAGTTCGGCAGGCCAACTATGGCTACACCTTC. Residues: CASSQVRQANYGYTF.

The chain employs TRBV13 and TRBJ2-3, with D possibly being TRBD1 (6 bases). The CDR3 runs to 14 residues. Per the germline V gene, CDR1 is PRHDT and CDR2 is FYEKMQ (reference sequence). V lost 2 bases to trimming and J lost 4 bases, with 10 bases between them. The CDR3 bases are TGTGCCAGCAGCTTAACAGGGTGGGCAGATACGCAGTATTTT. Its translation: CASSLTGWADTQYF.

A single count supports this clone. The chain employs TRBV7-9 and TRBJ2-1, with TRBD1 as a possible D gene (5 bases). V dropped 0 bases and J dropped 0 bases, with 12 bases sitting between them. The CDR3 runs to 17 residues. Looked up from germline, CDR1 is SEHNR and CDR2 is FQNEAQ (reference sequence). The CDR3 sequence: CASSLAPGQSSYNEQFF. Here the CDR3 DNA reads TGTGCCAGCAGCTTAGCCCCCGGACAAAGCTCCTACAATGAGCAGTTCTTC.

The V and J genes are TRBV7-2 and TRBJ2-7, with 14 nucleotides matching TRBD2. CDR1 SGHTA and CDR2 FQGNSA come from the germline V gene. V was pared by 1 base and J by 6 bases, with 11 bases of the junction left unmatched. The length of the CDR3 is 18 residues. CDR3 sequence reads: CASSLVVRLAGGLGEQYF. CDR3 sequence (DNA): TGTGCCAGCAGCTTAGTGGTTAGACTAGCGGGGGGGCTTGGCGAGCAGTACTTC.

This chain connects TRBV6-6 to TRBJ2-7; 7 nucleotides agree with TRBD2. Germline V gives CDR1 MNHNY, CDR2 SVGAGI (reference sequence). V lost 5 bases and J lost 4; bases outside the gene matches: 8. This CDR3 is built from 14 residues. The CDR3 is CASSPRRETYEQYF. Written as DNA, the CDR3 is TGTGCCAGCAGTCCCCGGCGGGAGACTTACGAGCAGTACTTC.

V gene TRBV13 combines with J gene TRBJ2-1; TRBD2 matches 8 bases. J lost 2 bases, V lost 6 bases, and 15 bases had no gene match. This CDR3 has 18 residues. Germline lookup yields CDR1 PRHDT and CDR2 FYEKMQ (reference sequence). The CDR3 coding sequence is TGTGCCAGCAGGGAAGAGGGAGCGGGGGCCTCTACCTACAATGAGCAGTTCTTC. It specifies CASREEGAGASTYNEQFF.

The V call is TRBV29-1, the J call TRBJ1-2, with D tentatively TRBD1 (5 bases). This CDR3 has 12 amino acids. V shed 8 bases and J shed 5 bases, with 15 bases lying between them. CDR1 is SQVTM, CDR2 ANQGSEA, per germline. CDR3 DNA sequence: TGCAGCTCGAGGTGGGGCATATATGGCTACACCTTC. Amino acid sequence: CSSRWGIYGYTF.

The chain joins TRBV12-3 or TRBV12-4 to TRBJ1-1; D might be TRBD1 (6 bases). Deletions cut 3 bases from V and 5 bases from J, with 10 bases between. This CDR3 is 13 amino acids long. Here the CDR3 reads CASSFGGQTEAFF. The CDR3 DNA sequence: TGTGCCAGCAGTTTTGGGGGGCAAACTGAAGCTTTCTTT.

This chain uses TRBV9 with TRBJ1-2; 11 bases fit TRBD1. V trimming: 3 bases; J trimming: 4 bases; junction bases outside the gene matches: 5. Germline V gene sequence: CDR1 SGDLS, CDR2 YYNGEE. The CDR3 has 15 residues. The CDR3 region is CASSADRGRSYGYTF. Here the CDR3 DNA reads TGTGCCAGCAGCGCGGACAGGGGGCGAAGCTATGGCTACACCTTC.

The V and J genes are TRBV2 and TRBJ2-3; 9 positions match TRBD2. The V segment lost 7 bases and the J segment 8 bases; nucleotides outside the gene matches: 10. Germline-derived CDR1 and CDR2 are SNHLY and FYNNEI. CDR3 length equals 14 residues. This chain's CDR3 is CASTEREVQGTQYF. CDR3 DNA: TGTGCCAGCACAGAGCGGGAGGTCCAGGGTACGCAGTATTTT.

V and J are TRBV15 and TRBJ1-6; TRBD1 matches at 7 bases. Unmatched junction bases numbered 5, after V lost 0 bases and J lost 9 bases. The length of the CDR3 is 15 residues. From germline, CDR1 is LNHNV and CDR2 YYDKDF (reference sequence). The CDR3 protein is CATSRDRRGISPLHF. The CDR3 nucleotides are TGTGCCACCAGCAGAGATCGCAGGGGGATTTCACCCCTCCACTTT.

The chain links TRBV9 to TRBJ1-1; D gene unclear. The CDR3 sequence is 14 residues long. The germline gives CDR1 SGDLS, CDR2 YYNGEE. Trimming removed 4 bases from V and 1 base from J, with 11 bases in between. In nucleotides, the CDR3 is TGTGCCAGCAGCCTGAGCTGGTCGAACACTGAAGCTTTCTTT. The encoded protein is CASSLSWSNTEAFF.

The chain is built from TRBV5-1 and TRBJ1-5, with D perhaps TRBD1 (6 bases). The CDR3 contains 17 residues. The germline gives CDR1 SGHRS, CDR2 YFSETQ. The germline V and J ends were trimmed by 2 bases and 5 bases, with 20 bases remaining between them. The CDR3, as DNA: TGCGCCAGCAGCTTATTTGCCCTGGTGGGGGGCGATCAGCCCCAGCATTTT. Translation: CASSLFALVGGDQPQHF.

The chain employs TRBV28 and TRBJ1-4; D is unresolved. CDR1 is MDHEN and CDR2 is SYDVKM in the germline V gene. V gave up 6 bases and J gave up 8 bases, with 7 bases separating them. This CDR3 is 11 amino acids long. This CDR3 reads CASRRSEKLFF. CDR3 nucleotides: TGTGCCAGCAGAAGGTCCGAAAAACTGTTTTTT.

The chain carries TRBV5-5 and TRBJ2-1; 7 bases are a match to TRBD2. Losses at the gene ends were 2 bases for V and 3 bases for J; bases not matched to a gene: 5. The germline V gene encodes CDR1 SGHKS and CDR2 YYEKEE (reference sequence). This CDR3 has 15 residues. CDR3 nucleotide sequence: TGTGCCAGCAGCTTATTCCGCGGGGGCTACAATGAGCAGTTCTTC. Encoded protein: CASSLFRGGYNEQFF. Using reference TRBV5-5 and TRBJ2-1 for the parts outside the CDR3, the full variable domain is DAGVTQSPTHLIKTRGQQVTLRCSPISGHKSVSWYQQVLGQGPQFIFQYYEKEERGRGNFPDRFSARQFPNYSSELNVNALLLGDSALYLCASSLFRGGYNEQFFGPGTRLTVL.